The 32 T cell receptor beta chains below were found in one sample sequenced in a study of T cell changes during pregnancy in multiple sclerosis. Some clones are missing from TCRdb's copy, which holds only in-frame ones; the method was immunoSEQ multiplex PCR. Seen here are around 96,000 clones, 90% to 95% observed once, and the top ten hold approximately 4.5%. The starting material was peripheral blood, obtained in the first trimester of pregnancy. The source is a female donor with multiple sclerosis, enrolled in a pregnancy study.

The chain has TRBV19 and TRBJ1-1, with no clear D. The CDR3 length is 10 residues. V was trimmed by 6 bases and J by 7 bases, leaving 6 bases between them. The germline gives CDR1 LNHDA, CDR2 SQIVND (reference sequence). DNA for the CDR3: TGTGCCAGTAGGGGCCTTGAAGCTTTCTTT. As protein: CASRGLEAFF.

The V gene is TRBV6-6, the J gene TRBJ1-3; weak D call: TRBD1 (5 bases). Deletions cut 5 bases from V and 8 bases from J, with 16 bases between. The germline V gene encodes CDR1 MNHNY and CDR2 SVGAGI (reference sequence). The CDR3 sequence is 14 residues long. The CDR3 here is CASSPSQDGHTIYF. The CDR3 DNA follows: TGTGCCAGCAGTCCCTCACAGGACGGACACACCATATATTTT.

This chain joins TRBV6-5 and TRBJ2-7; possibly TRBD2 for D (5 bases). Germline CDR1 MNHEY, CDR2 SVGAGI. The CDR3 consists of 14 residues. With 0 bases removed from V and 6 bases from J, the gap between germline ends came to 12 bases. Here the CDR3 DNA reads TGTGCCAGCAGTTACTCTCAGGACTCCGCCGAGCAGTACTTC. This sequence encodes CASSYSQDSAEQYF.

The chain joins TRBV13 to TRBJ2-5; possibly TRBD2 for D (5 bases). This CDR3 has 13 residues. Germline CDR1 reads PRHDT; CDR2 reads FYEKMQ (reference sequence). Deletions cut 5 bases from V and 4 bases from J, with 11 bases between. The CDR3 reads CASSPPAGETQYF. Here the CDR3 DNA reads TGTGCCAGCAGCCCCCCTGCGGGAGAGACCCAGTACTTC.

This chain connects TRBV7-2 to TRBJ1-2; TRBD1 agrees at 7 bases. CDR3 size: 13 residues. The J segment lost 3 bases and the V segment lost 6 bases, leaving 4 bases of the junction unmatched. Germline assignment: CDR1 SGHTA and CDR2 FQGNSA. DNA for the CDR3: TGTGCCAGCAGTCAAACAGGGGACTATGGCTACACCTTC. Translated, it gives CASSQTGDYGYTF.

The CDR3 sequence: CASSRDRATNEKLFF. As DNA, the CDR3 is TGTGCCAGCAGCCGGGACAGGGCAACTAATGAAAAACTGTTTTTT. V usage is TRBV13 and J usage is TRBJ1-4; TRBD1 aligns across 9 bases. Germline V gives CDR1 PRHDT, CDR2 FYEKMQ (reference sequence). Trimming removed 5 bases from V and 0 bases from J; junction bases left unmatched: 1. This CDR3 region has 15 residues.

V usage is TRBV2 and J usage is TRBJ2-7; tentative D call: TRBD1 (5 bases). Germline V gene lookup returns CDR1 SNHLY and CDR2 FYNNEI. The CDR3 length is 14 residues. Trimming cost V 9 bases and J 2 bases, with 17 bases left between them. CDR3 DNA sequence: TGTGCCAGACAGGACAACCCCGCTACCTACGAGCAGTACTTC. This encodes CARQDNPATYEQYF. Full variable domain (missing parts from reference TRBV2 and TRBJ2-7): EPEVTQTPSHQVTQMGQEVILRCVPISNHLYFYWYRQILGQKVEFLVSFYNNEISEKSEIFDDQFSVERPDGSNFTLKIRSTKLEDSAMYFCARQDNPATYEQYFGPGTRLTVT.

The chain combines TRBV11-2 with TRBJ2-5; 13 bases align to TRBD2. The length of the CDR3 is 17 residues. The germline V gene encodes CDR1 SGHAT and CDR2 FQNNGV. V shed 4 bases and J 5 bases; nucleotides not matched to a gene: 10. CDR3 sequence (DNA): TGTGCCAGCAGCTATCTGACTAGCGGGGGGCGCAAGGAGACCCAGTACTTC. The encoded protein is CASSYLTSGGRKETQYF.

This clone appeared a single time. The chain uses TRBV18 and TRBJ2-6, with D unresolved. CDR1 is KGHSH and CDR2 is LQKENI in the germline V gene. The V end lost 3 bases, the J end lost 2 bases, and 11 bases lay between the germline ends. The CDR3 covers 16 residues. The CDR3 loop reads CASSPKSTTGANVLTF. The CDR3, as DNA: TGTGCCAGCTCACCTAAGTCTACGACTGGGGCCAACGTCCTGACTTTC.

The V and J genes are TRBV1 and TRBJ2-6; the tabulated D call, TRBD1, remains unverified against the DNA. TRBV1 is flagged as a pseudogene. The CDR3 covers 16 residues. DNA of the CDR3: TGCACCAGCAGCCCGCATGCACAAAGTCGGGCCAACGTCCTGACTTTC. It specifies CTSSPHAQSRANVLTF.

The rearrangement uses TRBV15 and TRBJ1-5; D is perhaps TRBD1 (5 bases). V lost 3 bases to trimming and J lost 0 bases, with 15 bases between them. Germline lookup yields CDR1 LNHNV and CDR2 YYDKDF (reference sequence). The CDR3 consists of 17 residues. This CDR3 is CATSRRGQGYSNQPQHF. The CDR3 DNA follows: TGTGCCACCAGCAGGCGGGGCCAGGGTTATAGCAATCAGCCCCAGCATTTT.

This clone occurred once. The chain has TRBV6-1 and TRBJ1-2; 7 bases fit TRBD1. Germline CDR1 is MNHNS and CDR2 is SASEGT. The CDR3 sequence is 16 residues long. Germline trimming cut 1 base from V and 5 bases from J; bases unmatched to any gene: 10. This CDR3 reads CASSEVGQPDIYGYTF. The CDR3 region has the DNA TGTGCCAGCAGTGAAGTGGGACAGCCCGACATTTATGGCTACACCTTC.

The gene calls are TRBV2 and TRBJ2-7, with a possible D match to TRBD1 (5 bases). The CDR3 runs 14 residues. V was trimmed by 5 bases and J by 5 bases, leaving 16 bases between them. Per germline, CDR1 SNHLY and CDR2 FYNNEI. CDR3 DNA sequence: TGTGCCAGCAGTTTTTTCCAGGGAACCCACGAGCAGTACTTC. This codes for CASSFFQGTHEQYF.

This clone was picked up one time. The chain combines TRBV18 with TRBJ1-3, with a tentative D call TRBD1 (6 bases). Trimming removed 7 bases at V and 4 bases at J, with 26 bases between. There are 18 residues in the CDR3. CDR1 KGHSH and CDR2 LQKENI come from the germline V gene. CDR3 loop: CASLIVAGDGFRGNTIYF. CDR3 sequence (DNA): TGTGCCAGCTTGATTGTGGCAGGGGACGGCTTCAGAGGAAACACCATATATTTT.

This CDR3 reads CASSKQGTGEETQYF. In DNA form, the CDR3 reads TGTGCCAGCAGTAAGCAAGGGACAGGGGAAGAGACCCAGTACTTC. The chain couples TRBV2 to TRBJ2-5, with 10 positions matching TRBD1. Germline-derived CDR1 and CDR2 are SNHLY and FYNNEI. The J segment lost 3 bases and the V segment lost 5 bases, leaving 6 bases of the junction unmatched. The CDR3 is made up of 15 amino acids.

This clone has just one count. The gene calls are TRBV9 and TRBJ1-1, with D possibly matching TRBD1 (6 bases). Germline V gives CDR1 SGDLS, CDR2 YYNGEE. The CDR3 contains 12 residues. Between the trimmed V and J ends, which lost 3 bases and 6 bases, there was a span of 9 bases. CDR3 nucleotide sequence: TGTGCCAGCAGCGGGGGACACCCTGAAGCTTTCTTT. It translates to CASSGGHPEAFF.

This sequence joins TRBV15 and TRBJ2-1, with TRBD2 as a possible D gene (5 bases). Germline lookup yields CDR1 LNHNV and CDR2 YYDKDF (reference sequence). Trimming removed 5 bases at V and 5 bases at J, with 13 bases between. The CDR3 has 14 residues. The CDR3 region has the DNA TGTGCCACCAGCGAACCCGGGGTCCACAATGAGCAGTTCTTC. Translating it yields CATSEPGVHNEQFF.

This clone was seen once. The CDR3 protein is CASGTAENYGYTF. The DNA of the CDR3 is TGTGCCAGCGGGACAGCCGAAAACTATGGCTACACCTTC. The chain joins TRBV6-6 to TRBJ1-2; 7 nucleotides line up with TRBD1. J lost 2 bases, V lost 8 bases, and 5 bases had no gene match. Germline loops: CDR1 MNHNY, CDR2 SVGAGI (reference sequence). The CDR3 is 13 amino acids.

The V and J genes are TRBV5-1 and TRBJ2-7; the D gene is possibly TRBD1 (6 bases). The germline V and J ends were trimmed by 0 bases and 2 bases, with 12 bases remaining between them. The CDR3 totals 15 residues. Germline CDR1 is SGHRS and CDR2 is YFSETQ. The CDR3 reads CASSLESGTPYEQYF. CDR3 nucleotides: TGCGCCAGCAGCTTGGAGTCGGGGACACCCTACGAGCAGTACTTC.

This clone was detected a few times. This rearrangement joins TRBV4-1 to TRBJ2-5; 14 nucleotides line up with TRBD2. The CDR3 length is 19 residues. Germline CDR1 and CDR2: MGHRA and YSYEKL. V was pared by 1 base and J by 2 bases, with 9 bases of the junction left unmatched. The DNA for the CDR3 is TGCGCCAGCAGCCAAGGACTAGCGGGGGGGCCCCTGAATCAAGAGACCCAGTACTTC. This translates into CASSQGLAGGPLNQETQYF.

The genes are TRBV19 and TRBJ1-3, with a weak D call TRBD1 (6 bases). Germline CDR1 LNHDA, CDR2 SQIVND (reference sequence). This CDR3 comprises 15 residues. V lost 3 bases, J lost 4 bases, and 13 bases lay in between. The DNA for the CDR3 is TGTGCCAGTAGTATTGGCCAGGGGCCGGGAAACACCATATATTTT. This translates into CASSIGQGPGNTIYF. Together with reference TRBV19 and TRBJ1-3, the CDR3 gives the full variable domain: DGGITQSPKYLFRKEGQNVTLSCEQNLNHDAMYWYRQDPGQGLRLIYYSQIVNDFQKGDIAEGYSVSREKKESFPLTVTSAQKNPTAFYLCASSIGQGPGNTIYFGEGSWLTVV.

CDR3 DNA sequence: TGTGCCAGCTCTATTAACGGAGCTACGCAGTATTTT. It yields the protein CASSINGATQYF. The chain has TRBV7-3 and TRBJ2-3; D uncertain. The length of the CDR3 is 12 residues. Germline CDR1 SGHTA, CDR2 FQGTGA. V was cut by 8 bases and J by 8 bases, with 14 bases left in between.

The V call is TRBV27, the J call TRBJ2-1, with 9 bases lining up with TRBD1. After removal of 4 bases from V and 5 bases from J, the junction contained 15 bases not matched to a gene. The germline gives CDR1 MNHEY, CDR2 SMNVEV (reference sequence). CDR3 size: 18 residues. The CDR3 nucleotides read TGTGCCAGCAGTTCACAGAACAGGGGGCTAACGCGGCACAATGAGCAGTTCTTC. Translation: CASSSQNRGLTRHNEQFF.

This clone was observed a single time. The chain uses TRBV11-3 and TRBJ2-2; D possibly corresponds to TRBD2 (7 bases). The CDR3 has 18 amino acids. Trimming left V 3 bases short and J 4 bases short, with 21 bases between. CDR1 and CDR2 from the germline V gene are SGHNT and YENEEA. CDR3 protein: CASSFSLMGGPGTGELFF. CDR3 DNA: TGTGCCAGCAGCTTTAGTTTGATGGGGGGGCCTGGCACCGGGGAGCTGTTTTTT.

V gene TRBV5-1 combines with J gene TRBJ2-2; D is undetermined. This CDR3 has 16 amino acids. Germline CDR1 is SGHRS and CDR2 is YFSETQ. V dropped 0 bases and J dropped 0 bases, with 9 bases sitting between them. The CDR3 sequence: CASSLVLDTNTGELFF. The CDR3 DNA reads TGCGCCAGCAGCTTGGTTCTAGATACGAACACCGGGGAGCTGTTTTTT.

The CDR3 sequence: CASSILGQTNYGYTF. DNA for the CDR3: TGTGCCAGTAGTATTCTCGGACAGACAAACTATGGCTACACCTTC. V and J are TRBV19 and TRBJ1-2, with a weak D call TRBD1 (6 bases). Per germline, CDR1 LNHDA and CDR2 SQIVND (reference sequence). Deletions cut 3 bases from V and 2 bases from J, with 13 bases between. This CDR3 is built from 15 residues.

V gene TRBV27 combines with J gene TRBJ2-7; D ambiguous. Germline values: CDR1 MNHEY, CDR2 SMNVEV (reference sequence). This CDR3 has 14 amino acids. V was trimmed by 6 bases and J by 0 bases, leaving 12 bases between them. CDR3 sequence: CASRLTFSSYEQYF. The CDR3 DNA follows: TGTGCCAGCAGACTTACCTTTAGCTCCTACGAGCAGTACTTC.

The CDR3 loop reads CASSSIQGDEQYF. The DNA for the CDR3 is TGTGCCAGCAGCTCTATACAGGGAGACGAGCAGTACTTC. The V call is TRBV7-3, the J call TRBJ2-7, with D tentatively TRBD1 (6 bases). The CDR3 length is 13 residues. V was clipped by 4 bases and J by 5 bases, with 12 bases between them. CDR1 and CDR2 (germline): SGHTA, FQGTGA.

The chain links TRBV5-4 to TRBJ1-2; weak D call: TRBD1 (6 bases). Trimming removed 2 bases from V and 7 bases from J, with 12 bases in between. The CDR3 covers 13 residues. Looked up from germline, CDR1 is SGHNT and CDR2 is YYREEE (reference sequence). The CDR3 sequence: CASSFDRRGGYTF. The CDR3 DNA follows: TGTGCCAGCAGCTTTGACAGGCGTGGTGGCTACACCTTC.

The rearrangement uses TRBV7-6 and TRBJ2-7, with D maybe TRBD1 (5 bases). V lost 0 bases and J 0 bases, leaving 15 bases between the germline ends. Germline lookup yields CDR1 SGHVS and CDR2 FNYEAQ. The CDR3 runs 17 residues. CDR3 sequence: CASSLAQDRTSSYEQYF. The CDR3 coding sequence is TGTGCCAGCAGCTTAGCACAGGACCGTACCAGCTCCTACGAGCAGTACTTC.

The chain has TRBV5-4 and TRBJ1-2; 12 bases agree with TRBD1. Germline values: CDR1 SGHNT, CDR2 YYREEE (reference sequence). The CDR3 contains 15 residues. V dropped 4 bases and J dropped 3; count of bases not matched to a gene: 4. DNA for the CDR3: TGTGCCAGCAGCCATGGGACAGGGGGCGACTATGGCTACACCTTC. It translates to CASSHGTGGDYGYTF.

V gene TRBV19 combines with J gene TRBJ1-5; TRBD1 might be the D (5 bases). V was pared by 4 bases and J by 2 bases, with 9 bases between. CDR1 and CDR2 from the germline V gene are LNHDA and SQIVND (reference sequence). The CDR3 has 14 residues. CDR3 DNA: TGTGCCAGTAGTAAGGGGTTGGGCAATCAGCCCCAGCATTTT. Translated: CASSKGLGNQPQHF.